The T cell receptor (beta chain) described here comes from a study of early T cells in non-severe SARS-CoV-2 infection. Study as a whole: Sequencing input comprised bulk RNA from unsorted whole blood; chain pairing was not available.

Sample share makes this clonotype medium-sized. Its antigen is as yet unknown. The germline V gene encodes CDR1 SQVTM and CDR2 ANQGSEA. With 0 bases removed from V and 6 bases from J, the gap between germline ends came to 9 bases. This CDR3 is 13 amino acids long. TCRdb reanalysed the 5' RACE reads using MiXCR and keeps one entry per CDR3 protein. The data show about 40,000 distinct CDR3 sequences, about 4.9% seen once. Broader study findings: Private and CD4 specificities were missed by VDJdb matching, skewed to anti-spike CD8.

Sequencing was performed on whole blood. The TCR sequence derives from an adult who was a healthcare worker with PCR-confirmed SARS-CoV-2 infection or an uninfected control (not recorded which). The chain couples TRBV29-1 to TRBJ1-5, with D uncertain. The CDR3 DNA is TGCAGCGTTGAAGAAAGGGCGGGTCAGCCCCAGCATTTT. This encodes CSVEERAGQPQHF.